Listed below are T cell receptor beta chains from one sample, sequenced in a study of T cells in localized non-small cell lung cancer. TCRdb's table, derived via immunoSEQ multiplex PCR, lists solely in-frame clones and lacks some. The table lists about 33,000 clones, around 86% of them singletons. Sample: peripheral blood, taken before any cancer treatment. Source of these receptors: a male donor aged 60 or over with stage III lung adenocarcinoma. The CDR3 runs from the conserved cysteine through the conserved F or W. The D gene is left open where the match is weak. Part of the rows lack a size; the others show once, few, many or a class for expanded clones.

J gene: TRBJ1-2; D gene: NA; clone size: once; V gene: TRBV6-1; CDR3 protein: CASSAERIYGYTF; CDR3 DNA: TGTGCCAGCAGTGCAGAACGGATCTATGGCTACACCTTC
J gene: TRBJ2-5; D gene: NA; clone size: NA; V gene: TRBV5-6; CDR3 protein: CASSAWTSRTQYF; CDR3 DNA: TGTGCCAGCAGCGCTTGGACAAGCCGGACCCAGTACTTC
J gene: TRBJ1-2; D gene: NA; clone size: NA; V gene: TRBV28; CDR3 protein: CASSRQASDYGYTF; CDR3 DNA: TGTGCCAGCAGTCGGCAGGCTTCCGACTATGGCTACACCTTC
J gene: TRBJ1-2; D gene: NA; clone size: few; V gene: TRBV29-1; CDR3 protein: CSVDLYGYTF; CDR3 DNA: TGCAGCGTTGATCTCTATGGCTACACCTTC
J gene: TRBJ2-1; D gene: NA; clone size: NA; V gene: TRBV19; CDR3 protein: CASSDFPYNEQFF; CDR3 DNA: TGTGCCAGTAGTGACTTTCCCTACAATGAGCAGTTCTTC
J gene: TRBJ1-4; D gene: NA; clone size: NA; V gene: TRBV19; CDR3 protein: CASSIFTGLNEKLFF; CDR3 DNA: TGTGCCAGTAGTATTTTTACGGGGTTGAATGAAAAACTGTTTTTT
J gene: TRBJ2-1; D gene: NA; clone size: NA; V gene: TRBV18; CDR3 protein: CASSPMMTSQDEQFF; CDR3 DNA: TGTGCCAGCTCACCAATGATGACTAGTCAGGATGAGCAGTTCTTC
J gene: TRBJ1-5; D gene: TRBD1; clone size: NA; V gene: TRBV19; CDR3 protein: CASNRGYSNQPQHF; CDR3 DNA: TGTGCCAGCAACAGGGGTTATAGCAATCAGCCCCAGCATTTT
J gene: TRBJ1-4; D gene: NA; clone size: NA; V gene: TRBV6-1; CDR3 protein: CASSVSGGNEKLFF; CDR3 DNA: TGTGCCAGCAGTGTTTCTGGGGGGAATGAAAAACTGTTTTTT
J gene: TRBJ2-1; D gene: TRBD1; clone size: NA; V gene: TRBV28; CDR3 protein: CASRDRGSTYNEQFF; CDR3 DNA: TGTGCCAGCCGCGACAGGGGTTCTACCTACAATGAGCAGTTCTTC
J gene: TRBJ1-4; D gene: NA; clone size: once; V gene: TRBV29-1; CDR3 protein: CSVESEGVEEKLFF; CDR3 DNA: TGCAGCGTTGAATCCGAGGGGGTCGAGGAAAAACTGTTTTTT
J gene: TRBJ1-2; D gene: NA; clone size: NA; V gene: TRBV6-5; CDR3 protein: CASGGWGRRDYGYTF; CDR3 DNA: TGTGCCAGCGGGGGCTGGGGACGGAGGGATTATGGCTACACCTTC
J gene: TRBJ1-1; D gene: NA; clone size: once; V gene: TRBV19; CDR3 protein: CASKNSGKSEAFF; CDR3 DNA: TGTGCCAGTAAAAATTCAGGGAAGAGTGAAGCTTTCTTT
J gene: TRBJ1-5; D gene: NA; clone size: NA; V gene: TRBV6-1; CDR3 protein: CASTMELSQPQHF; CDR3 DNA: TGTGCCAGCACTATGGAGCTGAGTCAGCCCCAGCATTTT
J gene: TRBJ2-7; D gene: TRBD2; clone size: NA; V gene: TRBV19; CDR3 protein: CASSIRPWASGRRSYEQYF; CDR3 DNA: TGTGCCAGTAGTATTAGACCCTGGGCTAGCGGGAGAAGGAGTTACGAGCAGTACTTC
J gene: TRBJ2-2; D gene: TRBD1; clone size: NA; V gene: TRBV28; CDR3 protein: CASSRRNLWTGTGELFF; CDR3 DNA: TGTGCCAGCAGTCGACGAAATCTTTGGACAGGGACCGGGGAGCTGTTTTTT
J gene: TRBJ2-1; D gene: NA; clone size: NA; V gene: TRBV25-1; CDR3 protein: CASISVAEPPYNEQFF; CDR3 DNA: TGTGCCAGCATTAGCGTAGCGGAGCCCCCCTACAATGAGCAGTTCTTC
J gene: TRBJ2-7; D gene: NA; clone size: NA; V gene: TRBV18; CDR3 protein: CASSPGVGGYEQYF; CDR3 DNA: TGTGCCAGCTCCCCGGGCGTGGGAGGCTACGAGCAGTACTTC
J gene: TRBJ2-5; D gene: TRBD2; clone size: NA; V gene: TRBV5-1; CDR3 protein: CASSLGLAGGPSQETQYF; CDR3 DNA: TGCGCCAGCAGCCTGGGACTAGCGGGAGGGCCCTCACAGGAGACCCAGTACTTC
J gene: TRBJ1-4; D gene: NA; clone size: NA; V gene: TRBV5-1; CDR3 protein: CASSPGGRGRWEKLFF; CDR3 DNA: TGCGCCAGCAGCCCCGGAGGACGGGGGCGGTGGGAAAAACTGTTTTTT
J gene: TRBJ2-3; D gene: NA; clone size: NA; V gene: TRBV9; CDR3 protein: CASSTRTEGTQYF; CDR3 DNA: TGTGCCAGCAGCACCCGGACTGAAGGCACGCAGTATTTT
J gene: TRBJ2-7; D gene: TRBD2; clone size: NA; V gene: TRBV27; CDR3 protein: CASSLRASGSGEQYF; CDR3 DNA: TGTGCCAGCAGTTTGCGCGCTAGCGGGAGCGGCGAGCAGTACTTC
J gene: TRBJ2-1; D gene: NA; clone size: NA; V gene: TRBV5-1; CDR3 protein: CASSLGQLYSDEQFF; CDR3 DNA: TGCGCCAGCAGCTTAGGACAGTTATATTCTGATGAGCAGTTCTTC
J gene: TRBJ1-2; D gene: NA; clone size: NA; V gene: TRBV6-5; CDR3 protein: CASSSGGQSAFGYTF; CDR3 DNA: TGTGCCAGCAGCTCCGGAGGTCAGTCGGCTTTTGGCTACACCTTC
J gene: TRBJ1-5; D gene: NA; clone size: NA; V gene: TRBV19; CDR3 protein: CASSRAWSNQPQHF; CDR3 DNA: TGTGCCAGTAGTAGAGCGTGGAGCAATCAGCCCCAGCATTTT
J gene: TRBJ2-1; D gene: NA; clone size: NA; V gene: TRBV6-4; CDR3 protein: CASSGTGRPSYNEQFF; CDR3 DNA: TGTGCCAGCAGTGGAACTGGGAGACCCTCCTACAATGAGCAGTTCTTC
J gene: TRBJ1-2; D gene: NA; clone size: NA; V gene: TRBV11-2; CDR3 protein: CASSLGEGNTNYGYTF; CDR3 DNA: TGTGCCAGCAGCCTAGGGGAGGGTAACACTAACTATGGCTACACCTTC
J gene: TRBJ1-1; D gene: NA; clone size: NA; V gene: TRBV10-3; CDR3 protein: CAISEVTDGEAFF; CDR3 DNA: TGTGCCATCAGTGAAGTAACAGATGGTGAAGCTTTCTTT
J gene: TRBJ1-2; D gene: NA; clone size: few; V gene: TRBV5-1; CDR3 protein: CASSLVGGEGYTF; CDR3 DNA: TGCGCCAGCAGCTTGGTAGGGGGAGAGGGCTACACCTTC
J gene: TRBJ1-1; D gene: NA; clone size: NA; V gene: TRBV4-1; CDR3 protein: CASSHPARGGEAFF; CDR3 DNA: TGCGCCAGCAGCCATCCGGCCCGTGGCGGTGAAGCTTTCTTT
J gene: TRBJ1-2; D gene: NA; clone size: NA; V gene: TRBV29-1; CDR3 protein: CSVEEAHLFAF; CDR3 DNA: TGCAGCGTTGAAGAAGCCCACCTGTTCGCCTTC
J gene: TRBJ2-7; D gene: TRBD1; clone size: NA; V gene: TRBV2; CDR3 protein: CASSGGTVFYEQYF; CDR3 DNA: TGTGCCAGCAGTGGAGGGACAGTTTTCTACGAGCAGTACTTC
J gene: TRBJ2-5; D gene: NA; clone size: NA; V gene: TRBV19; CDR3 protein: CASRKDRLQETQYF; CDR3 DNA: TGTGCCAGTAGGAAAGACCGTCTCCAAGAGACCCAGTACTTC
J gene: TRBJ2-3; D gene: TRBD2; clone size: NA; V gene: TRBV5-1; CDR3 protein: CASSPRTSGSPTDTQYF; CDR3 DNA: TGCGCCAGCAGCCCACGGACTAGCGGGAGTCCCACAGATACGCAGTATTTT
J gene: TRBJ2-7; D gene: NA; clone size: NA; V gene: TRBV6-5; CDR3 protein: CASGFQGLANYEQYF; CDR3 DNA: TGTGCCAGCGGATTCCAGGGCCTAGCAAACTACGAGCAGTACTTC
J gene: TRBJ1-5; D gene: TRBD1; clone size: NA; V gene: TRBV5-1; CDR3 protein: CASSRDRGEPQHF; CDR3 DNA: TGCGCCAGCAGCCGAGACAGGGGGGAGCCCCAGCATTTT
J gene: TRBJ2-3; D gene: NA; clone size: NA; V gene: TRBV7-9; CDR3 protein: CASSLAPERDTQYF; CDR3 DNA: TGTGCCAGCAGCTTAGCCCCGGAGCGGGATACGCAGTATTTT
J gene: TRBJ2-7; D gene: NA; clone size: NA; V gene: TRBV15; CDR3 protein: CATTMGGAFDEQYF; CDR3 DNA: TGTGCCACCACCATGGGGGGGGCGTTCGACGAGCAGTACTTC
J gene: TRBJ2-3; D gene: TRBD2; clone size: NA; V gene: TRBV19; CDR3 protein: CASSRSSASGSPQYF; CDR3 DNA: TGTGCCAGTAGTCGGTCTTCGGCTAGCGGGAGCCCGCAGTATTTT
J gene: TRBJ2-5; D gene: NA; clone size: NA; V gene: TRBV21-1; CDR3 protein: CASSKGAKGIQETQYF; CDR3 DNA: TGTGCCAGCAGCAAAGGGGCAAAAGGGATCCAAGAGACCCAGTACTTC